This T cell receptor beta chain was recovered during a study of OX40 agonist ivuxolimab in advanced cancers. J gave up 6 bases and V 1 base, and 13 bases lay outside the gene matches. Germline CDR1 reads LGHNA; CDR2 reads YNFKEQ. The length of the CDR3 is 18 residues. The table came from immunoSEQ multiplex PCR; TCRdb's copy has only in-frame clones and leaves some out. The sample has 75,000 to 95,000 clones, approximately 85% seen once. The V and J genes are TRBV4-2 and TRBJ2-1, with 9 bases lining up with TRBD2. The sample was CD4+ or CD8+ T cells sorted from blood, taken in a trial of the OX40 agonist ivuxolimab. This clonotype was obtained from an adult with an advanced solid tumor such as melanoma, head and neck, liver or kidney cancer. The DNA of the CDR3 is TGTGCCAGCAGCCAAGTAGGGATGGCGGGGGGGACTAGCAATGAGCAGTTCTTC. Its translation: CASSQVGMAGGTSNEQFF.